These T cell receptor beta chains were read from a single sample in a study of shared clonotypes between healthy human individuals. Here immunoSEQ multiplex PCR was the method, and the copy in TCRdb shows in-frame clones only, minus some. This sample has approximately 2.4 million clones, with almost 96% found just once. The sequenced sample was naive CD4+ T cells sorted from blood. The receptor set was obtained from a man between 18 and 29 years old in good health. CDR3s include the opening cysteine and the closing phenylalanine or tryptophan. The D gene is left open where the match is weak. Not every row has a clone size; where given, it reads once, few, many or a size class.

d_gene,v_gene,j_gene,abundance,CDR3aa,CDR3nt
NA,TRBV7-2,TRBJ2-3,once,CASSLVGLDTQYF,TGTGCCAGCAGCTTAGTGGGACTGGATACGCAGTATTTT
TRBD2,TRBV18,TRBJ2-1,NA,CASSPQKGLAGTLGEQFF,TGTGCCAGCTCACCTCAGAAAGGACTAGCGGGAACTTTGGGCGAGCAGTTCTTC
NA,TRBV27,TRBJ1-5,NA,CASSLRDGHQPQHF,TGTGCCAGCAGTTTAAGGGACGGACATCAGCCCCAGCATTTT
NA,TRBV10-3,TRBJ1-4,NA,CAISESGGPNEKLFF,TGTGCCATCAGTGAGTCGGGGGGGCCTAATGAAAAACTGTTTTTT
NA,TRBV9,TRBJ2-5,NA,CASSVEHGTQYF,TGTGCCAGCAGCGTAGAGCATGGGACCCAGTACTTC
NA,TRBV9,TRBJ2-7,NA,CASSVGQETYEQYF,TGTGCCAGCAGCGTAGGCCAGGAAACCTACGAGCAGTACTTC
TRBD2,TRBV9,TRBJ2-5,NA,CASSFGTSGGQETQYF,TGTGCCAGCAGCTTCGGGACTAGCGGGGGACAAGAGACCCAGTACTTC
TRBD2,TRBV5-1,TRBJ2-7,NA,CASSLTTSGVMTVEQYF,TGCGCCAGCAGCTTGACCACTAGCGGGGTGATGACGGTGGAGCAGTACTTC
NA,TRBV30,TRBJ2-1,NA,CACRSVGARSNEQFF,TGTGCCTGCCGTAGTGTAGGAGCCCGGAGCAATGAGCAGTTCTTC
NA,TRBV30,TRBJ2-7,NA,CAWGYSSYEQYF,TGTGCCTGGGGCTATTCATCCTACGAGCAGTACTTC
NA,TRBV28,TRBJ2-2,NA,CASTSTGELFF,TGTGCCAGTACTTCCACCGGGGAGCTGTTTTTT
TRBD1,TRBV7-9,TRBJ1-6,NA,CASSPDRGGNSPLHF,TGTGCCAGCAGCCCAGACAGGGGAGGAAATTCACCCCTCCACTTT
NA,TRBV6-6,TRBJ2-7,NA,CASTREDRANEQYF,TGTGCCAGCACCCGAGAGGACAGAGCCAACGAGCAGTACTTC
NA,TRBV6-4,TRBJ2-1,NA,CASSSMRGGYNEQFF,TGTGCCAGCAGTTCCATGCGGGGCGGCTACAATGAGCAGTTCTTC
NA,TRBV5-1,TRBJ1-1,NA,CASSFQQNTEAFF,TGCGCCAGCAGCTTCCAGCAGAACACTGAAGCTTTCTTT
NA,TRBV6-5,TRBJ1-3,NA,CASSPTRNSGNTIYF,TGTGCCAGCAGTCCAACAAGGAACTCTGGAAACACCATATATTTT
NA,TRBV7-9,TRBJ2-3,NA,CASSNGLTSTDTQYF,TGTGCCAGCAGTAATGGCCTAACTAGCACAGATACGCAGTATTTT
NA,TRBV6-1,TRBJ2-1,NA,CAGRGAHNEQFF,TGTGCCGGACGGGGGGCTCACAATGAGCAGTTCTTC
NA,TRBV2,TRBJ2-5,NA,CASSESPDRQGETQYF,TGTGCCAGCAGTGAATCACCCGACAGGCAAGGAGAGACCCAGTACTTC
TRBD2,TRBV4-3,TRBJ2-7,NA,CASSQDRGGNYLYEQYF,TGCGCCAGCAGCCAAGATCGGGGGGGAAATTACCTCTACGAGCAGTACTTC
TRBD1,TRBV9,TRBJ2-3,NA,CASSVVPSTPGTGKIDTQYF,TGTGCCAGCAGCGTAGTCCCTTCGACACCCGGGACAGGGAAAATAGATACGCAGTATTTT
TRBD1,TRBV18,TRBJ1-4,NA,CASSTGGINEKLFF,TGTGCCAGCTCGACAGGGGGGATTAATGAAAAACTGTTTTTT
NA,TRBV11-2,TRBJ1-2,few,CASSQQGPGYGYTF,TGTGCCAGCAGCCAACAGGGCCCCGGCTATGGCTACACCTTC
NA,TRBV28,TRBJ1-5,NA,CASSLTSGSSNQPQHF,TGTGCCAGCAGTTTAACTTCTGGGTCTAGCAATCAGCCCCAGCATTTT
NA,TRBV29-1,TRBJ2-5,once,CSTLQGNQETQYF,TGCAGCACACTACAGGGAAATCAAGAGACCCAGTACTTC
TRBD2,TRBV2,TRBJ2-1,NA,CASTLAGGPYNEQFF,TGTGCCAGCACCCTAGCGGGAGGTCCCTACAATGAGCAGTTCTTC
TRBD2,TRBV5-1,TRBJ2-5,NA,CASSPRGPAGGIRPQETQYF,TGCGCCAGCAGCCCACGAGGCCCTGCCGGGGGGATCCGGCCCCAAGAGACCCAGTACTTC
NA,TRBV25-1,TRBJ2-7,NA,CASSEKFRAYEQYF,TGTGCCAGCAGTGAAAAGTTCCGAGCCTACGAGCAGTACTTC
TRBD1,TRBV11-3,TRBJ2-3,NA,CASAPIQGAITDTQYF,TGTGCCAGCGCCCCCATACAGGGGGCTATCACAGATACGCAGTATTTT
NA,TRBV14,TRBJ1-2,NA,CASSQVGAAYGYTF,TGTGCCAGCAGCCAAGTAGGAGCGGCCTATGGCTACACCTTC
NA,TRBV18,TRBJ2-5,NA,CASSPGGDGQETQYF,TGTGCCAGCTCACCCGGCGGGGACGGACAAGAGACCCAGTACTTC
TRBD1,TRBV5-1,TRBJ1-4,NA,CASSFTGANEKLFF,TGCGCCAGCAGCTTTACAGGGGCTAATGAAAAACTGTTTTTT
NA,TRBV19,TRBJ1-4,few,CASSWTSGEKLFF,TGTGCCAGTAGTTGGACCAGTGGGGAAAAACTGTTTTTT
NA,TRBV28,TRBJ2-2,NA,CASSLSKGTGELFF,TGTGCCAGCAGTTTATCAAAAGGGACCGGGGAGCTGTTTTTT
TRBD2,TRBV30,TRBJ2-5,NA,CASQGERGETQYF,TGTGCCTCGCAGGGAGAGCGGGGAGAGACCCAGTACTTC
TRBD2,TRBV10-3,TRBJ2-1,NA,CAMGGGGRAGVEQFF,TGTGCCATGGGCGGTGGCGGGAGGGCCGGGGTTGAGCAGTTCTTC
NA,TRBV11-3,TRBJ2-3,NA,CASSTGDRGTDTQYF,TGTGCCAGCAGCACAGGCGATAGGGGCACAGATACGCAGTATTTT
TRBD2,TRBV7-2,TRBJ2-5,NA,CASSLVAGVFQETQYF,TGTGCCAGCAGCTTAGTAGCGGGGGTTTTCCAAGAGACCCAGTACTTC
TRBD2,TRBV19,TRBJ2-7,NA,CASSIERHTRPGLAGVGYEQYF,TGTGCCAGTAGTATAGAGAGACACACCAGACCGGGACTAGCGGGAGTAGGGTACGAGCAGTACTTC
NA,TRBV5-1,TRBJ2-6,NA,CASSLSFSGANVLTF,TGCGCCAGCAGCTTGTCGTTCTCTGGGGCCAACGTCCTGACTTTC
TRBD2,TRBV5-8,TRBJ2-1,NA,CASSLAVAGGFYNEQFF,TGTGCCAGCAGCTTGGCTGTAGCGGGAGGGTTCTACAATGAGCAGTTCTTC
NA,TRBV6-6,TRBJ1-5,NA,CASRGGRNSNQPQHF,TGTGCCAGCAGAGGGGGACGGAATAGCAATCAGCCCCAGCATTTT
TRBD2,TRBV7-9,TRBJ2-2,NA,CASSLSGGNTGELFF,TGTGCCAGCAGCCTGAGCGGGGGGAACACCGGGGAGCTGTTTTTT
NA,TRBV5-1,TRBJ2-7,NA,CASSEGGTVIYEQYF,TGCGCCAGCAGCGAGGGGGGGACAGTAATCTACGAGCAGTACTTC
TRBD1,TRBV6-5,TRBJ1-1,NA,CASSRGQGASEAFF,TGTGCCAGCAGTCGTGGACAGGGGGCATCTGAAGCTTTCTTT
NA,TRBV5-4,TRBJ2-7,NA,CASSLRNNDYEQYF,TGTGCCAGCAGCTTGCGGAACAACGACTACGAGCAGTACTTC
NA,TRBV27,TRBJ1-1,NA,CASSFLGTEAFF,TGTGCCAGCAGTTTTCTCGGGACTGAAGCTTTCTTT
TRBD1,TRBV2,TRBJ2-7,NA,CASLRTGGSGEQYF,TGTGCCAGCCTCCGGACAGGGGGCTCTGGCGAGCAGTACTTC
NA,TRBV15,TRBJ1-6,NA,CATSNGSYNSPLHF,TGTGCCACCAGCAATGGGTCCTATAATTCACCCCTCCACTTT
NA,TRBV2,TRBJ1-2,NA,CASSEGMKFRGYTF,TGTGCCAGCAGTGAAGGGATGAAGTTCCGTGGCTACACCTTC
TRBD2,TRBV5-1,TRBJ2-5,NA,CASQAREGTGETQYF,TGCGCCAGCCAAGCTAGGGAGGGGACGGGTGAGACCCAGTACTTC
NA,TRBV6-5,TRBJ2-4,NA,CASRDSLAAGDIQYF,TGTGCCAGCAGAGACAGCCTGGCGGCCGGGGACATTCAGTACTTC
NA,TRBV30,TRBJ1-5,NA,CAWSHGGLGQPQHF,TGTGCCTGGAGTCACGGGGGTCTGGGACAGCCCCAGCATTTT
NA,TRBV30,TRBJ1-1,once,CARGRENTEAFF,TGTGCCCGGGGCAGGGAGAACACTGAAGCTTTCTTT
TRBD2,TRBV9,TRBJ2-1,once,CASSPGTSGYNEQFF,TGTGCCAGCAGCCCCGGGACTAGCGGTTACAATGAGCAGTTCTTC
NA,TRBV6-5,TRBJ1-1,NA,CASRRTDEAFF,TGTGCCAGCAGAAGGACGGATGAAGCTTTCTTT
TRBD1,TRBV5-1,TRBJ2-5,NA,CASSLTGQGAGETQYF,TGCGCCAGCAGCTTGACCGGACAGGGGGCCGGGGAGACCCAGTACTTC
NA,TRBV6-5,TRBJ2-2,NA,CASSYRRSTGELFF,TGTGCCAGCAGTTATCGCAGGTCCACCGGGGAGCTGTTTTTT
TRBD2,TRBV11-3,TRBJ2-2,NA,CASAGVGTGELFF,TGTGCCAGCGCGGGGGTTGGGACCGGGGAGCTGTTTTTT
TRBD2,TRBV27,TRBJ2-7,NA,CASSLYPSGVVYEQYF,TGTGCCAGCAGTTTATATCCTAGCGGGGTAGTCTACGAGCAGTACTTC